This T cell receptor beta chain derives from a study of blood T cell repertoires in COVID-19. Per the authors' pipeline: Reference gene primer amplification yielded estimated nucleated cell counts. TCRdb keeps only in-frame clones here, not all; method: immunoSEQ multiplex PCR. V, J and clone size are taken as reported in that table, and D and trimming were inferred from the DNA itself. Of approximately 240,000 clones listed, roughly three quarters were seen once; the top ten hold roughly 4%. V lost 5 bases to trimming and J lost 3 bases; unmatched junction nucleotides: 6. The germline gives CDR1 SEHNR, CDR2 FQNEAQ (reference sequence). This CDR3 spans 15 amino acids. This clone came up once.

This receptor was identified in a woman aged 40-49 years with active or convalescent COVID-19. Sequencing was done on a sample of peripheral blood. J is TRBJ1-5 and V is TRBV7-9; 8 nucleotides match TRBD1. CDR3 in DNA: TGTGCCAGCAGCCCAGGGGACAGGTTCAATCAGCCCCAGCATTTT. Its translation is CASSPGDRFNQPQHF.